The 12 T cell receptor beta chains reported below all come from one sample, sequenced in a study of graft-versus-host responses after intestinal transplantation. Profiled with immunoSEQ multiplex PCR; TCRdb holds only in-frame clones, not every one. The sample lists some 120,000 clones; just over 90% were seen once. These receptors have no known antigen. Source: unstimulated CD4+ T cells sorted from spleen or lymph node cells, taken before intestinal transplant. These receptors were collected from a human donor who received an intestinal transplant.

CDR3 sequence reads: CASSISRPTTFYGYTF. For the CDR3, the DNA is TGTGCCAGTAGTATCTCGCGTCCTACTACTTTCTATGGCTACACCTTC. The chain employs TRBV19 and TRBJ1-2; no clear D. In germline, CDR1 is LNHDA, CDR2 SQIVND (reference sequence). V was clipped by 3 bases and J by 4 bases, with 18 bases between them. The CDR3 sequence is 16 residues long.

V and J are TRBV30 and TRBJ2-5; 9 nucleotides line up with TRBD1. Germline values: CDR1 GTSNPN, CDR2 SVGIG (reference sequence). The V segment lost 2 bases and the J segment 1 base; nucleotides outside the gene matches: 8. The CDR3 runs to 16 residues. CDR3 nucleotide sequence: TGTGCCTGGAGTAGGGGACAGGGTCCCCCCCAAGAGACCCAGTACTTC. The encoded protein is CAWSRGQGPPQETQYF.

This chain uses TRBV19 with TRBJ1-3; D remains ambiguous. From germline, CDR1 is LNHDA and CDR2 SQIVND (reference sequence). The CDR3 covers 13 residues. Trimming cost V 5 bases and J 0 bases, with 5 bases left between them. The CDR3, as DNA: TGTGCCAGTAGTGTCTCCTCTGGAAACACCATATATTTT. Its translation is CASSVSSGNTIYF. Variable domain in full (rest from reference TRBV19 and TRBJ1-3): DGGITQSPKYLFRKEGQNVTLSCEQNLNHDAMYWYRQDPGQGLRLIYYSQIVNDFQKGDIAEGYSVSREKKESFPLTVTSAQKNPTAFYLCASSVSSGNTIYFGEGSWLTVV.

This chain joins TRBV5-1 and TRBJ2-3; D possibly corresponds to TRBD2 (5 bases). Germline assignment: CDR1 SGHRS and CDR2 YFSETQ. The CDR3 spans 14 residues. Trimming removed 5 bases from V and 4 bases from J, with 14 bases in between. CDR3 coding DNA: TGCGCCAGCAGTCCGGGGAGCGGCGCAGATACGCAGTATTTT. Its translation: CASSPGSGADTQYF. The full variable domain, completed using reference TRBV5-1 and TRBJ2-3, is KAGVTQTPRYLIKTRGQQVTLSCSPISGHRSVSWYQQTPGQGLQFLFEYFSETQRNKGNFPGRFSGRQFSNSRSEMNVSTLELGDSALYLCASSPGSGADTQYFGPGTRLTVL.

This chain joins TRBV5-3 and TRBJ2-3, with TRBD1 identical over 9 bases. TRBV5-3 is filed as an ORF, its function uncertain. With V trimmed by 2 bases and J by 2 bases, 3 bases remained unmatched. The CDR3 length is 15 residues. The DNA for the CDR3 is TGTGCCAGAAGCTTCGGACAGGGGATCACAGATACGCAGTATTTT. Encoded protein: CARSFGQGITDTQYF.

In regard to this clone: Other DNA sequences of this sample code for an identical CDR3. V is TRBV9 and J is TRBJ2-1; TRBD2 matches at 14 bases. The germline CDR1 and CDR2 sequences are SGDLS and YYNGEE. The trim removed 3 bases at V and 4 bases at J, leaving 0 bases unmatched. The CDR3 extends over 15 amino acids. CDR3 coding DNA: TGTGCCAGCAGCGGACTAGCGGGGGGGTACAATGAGCAGTTCTTC. It yields the protein CASSGLAGGYNEQFF.

The chain has TRBV10-2 and TRBJ1-1; 10 nucleotides line up with TRBD1. Unmatched junction bases numbered 10, after V lost 6 bases and J lost 0 bases. Germline V lookup: CDR1 WSHSY, CDR2 SAAADI. This CDR3 has 17 residues. The CDR3 DNA is TGCGCCAGCAGACGGGACAGGGGCGTGCCCATGAACACTGAAGCTTTCTTT. Its translation: CASRRDRGVPMNTEAFF.

The chain couples TRBV7-2 to TRBJ1-3, with TRBD1 matching 8 bases. The length of the CDR3 is 16 residues. Germline V gives CDR1 SGHTA, CDR2 FQGNSA. J gave up 0 bases and V 2 bases, and 3 bases lay outside the gene matches. In DNA, the CDR3 is TGTGCCAGCAGCTTAAGACAGGGGAGCTCTGGAAACACCATATATTTT. This encodes CASSLRQGSSGNTIYF.

The rearrangement links TRBV10-2 to TRBJ2-3; no clear D gene. The CDR3 is made up of 17 amino acids. The V end was cut by 2 bases, the J end by 0 bases, with 15 bases between. CDR1 is WSHSY and CDR2 is SAAADI in the germline V gene. The CDR3 is CASSEPRRGGSTDTQYF. The CDR3 region has the DNA TGCGCCAGCAGTGAGCCCCGGCGCGGCGGTAGCACAGATACGCAGTATTTT.

On this clone: The same CDR3 can be traced to other DNA sequences in this sample. V and J are TRBV18 and TRBJ1-2; the match to TRBD1 covers 9 bases. J lost 7 bases, V lost 6 bases, and 3 bases had no gene match. CDR3 length equals 12 residues. Germline CDR1 reads KGHSH; CDR2 reads LQKENI. The CDR3 loop is CASSPTGGGYTF. The DNA of the CDR3 is TGTGCCAGCTCGCCGACAGGGGGTGGCTACACCTTC.

The gene calls are TRBV7-9 and TRBJ2-5; 8 bases line up with TRBD1. Germline V gene lookup returns CDR1 SEHNR and CDR2 FQNEAQ (reference sequence). V shed 5 bases, J shed 2 bases, and the junction held 7 bases outside the gene matches. The length of the CDR3 is 15 residues. The CDR3 nucleotides are TGTGCCAGCAGCCCCAGGACAGGGTATCAAGAGACCCAGTACTTC. It is translated as CASSPRTGYQETQYF.

The rearrangement links TRBV5-4 to TRBJ1-2, with D perhaps matching TRBD1 (5 bases). Looked up from germline, CDR1 is SGHNT and CDR2 is YYREEE (reference sequence). The CDR3 is 13 residues long. V was pared by 4 bases and J by 4 bases, with 11 bases between. The CDR3 spells CASSPLDSYGYTF. The CDR3 DNA reads TGTGCCAGCAGCCCCTTAGACAGCTATGGCTACACCTTC.